This TCR beta chain is drawn from a study of control samples from healthy donors and cancer patients. Germline V gene sequence: CDR1 LNHDA, CDR2 SQIVND (reference sequence). The CDR3 covers 17 residues. V dropped 5 bases and J dropped 1; count of bases not matched to a gene: 4. Here immunoSEQ multiplex PCR was the method, and the copy in TCRdb shows in-frame clones only, minus some. The repertoire consists of about 18,000 clones, with about four fifths occurring once and the leading ten covering 29%. This TCR was recovered from a man older than 75 with head and neck cancer. The chain is built from TRBV19 and TRBJ2-1; 14 nucleotides agree with TRBD2. The sample taken for sequencing was PBMCs. In nucleotides, the CDR3 is TGTGCCAGTAGTCCGGGACTAGCGGGGGTTTCCTACAATGAGCAGTTCTTC. Protein: CASSPGLAGVSYNEQFF.